The 22 T cell receptor beta chains given below trace back to one sample, sequenced in a study of cytomegalovirus exposure and HLA in healthy donors. Both 60 Vbeta primers and 13 Jbeta primers went into the PCR. The method was immunoSEQ multiplex PCR; TCRdb's version includes in-frame clones alone and lacks a portion of them. The sample shows 150,000 or so clones, 80% of them seen only once. What was sequenced was PBMCs. The receptor source for this set is a man over 45 in good health and CMV-seronegative.

The chain couples TRBV6-5 to TRBJ1-1; weak D call: TRBD1 (6 bases). The CDR3 loop spans 16 amino acids. Trimming removed 2 bases from V and 4 bases from J, with 17 bases in between. Germline-derived CDR1 and CDR2 are MNHEY and SVGAGI. This CDR3 reads CASSYPRTAGITEAFF. In DNA form, the CDR3 reads TGTGCCAGCAGTTACCCCAGGACAGCGGGAATCACTGAAGCTTTCTTT.

The J gene is TRBJ1-3, the V gene TRBV19; 9 bases align to TRBD1. This CDR3 is built from 16 residues. Germline-derived CDR1 and CDR2 are LNHDA and SQIVND (reference sequence). J was trimmed by 2 bases and V by 4 bases; bases with no gene match: 6. The CDR3 DNA sequence: TGTGCCAGTAGTACCCGGGGACAGGGTGCTGGAAACACCATATATTTT. Amino acid sequence: CASSTRGQGAGNTIYF.

This clone was counted a few times. The chain joins TRBV6-5 to TRBJ1-3; TRBD1 aligns across 8 bases. Germline CDR1 MNHEY, CDR2 SVGAGI. This CDR3 contains 12 residues. V lost 6 bases, J lost 9 bases, and 4 bases stayed unmatched. CDR3 amino acids: CASSYRGGTIYF. CDR3 DNA: TGTGCCAGCAGCTACAGGGGGGGCACCATATATTTT.

The chain recombines TRBV27 with TRBJ2-1, with 8 bases fitting TRBD2. V gave up 4 bases and J gave up 7 bases; unmatched junction bases: 6. The CDR3 is made up of 14 amino acids. Germline V CDR1 and CDR2: MNHEY, SMNVEV (reference sequence). CDR3 coding DNA: TGTGCCAGCAGTTCCGCCGGGACTAGAAATGAGCAGTTCTTC. The encoded protein is CASSSAGTRNEQFF.

V is TRBV10-1 and J is TRBJ2-7, with 9 bases that match TRBD1. V dropped 3 bases and J dropped 4; count of bases not matched to a gene: 7. CDR3 length equals 15 residues. Germline CDR1 is WNHNN and CDR2 is SYGVQD (reference sequence). Here the CDR3 DNA reads TGCGCCAGCAGTGACCCCGGGACAGGGCGTTACGAGCAGTACTTC. Amino acid sequence: CASSDPGTGRYEQYF.

The CDR3 is CASSHIEGEQYF. In DNA form, the CDR3 reads TGTGCCAGCAGCCACATCGAGGGCGAGCAGTACTTC. The chain carries TRBV5-6 and TRBJ2-7; maybe TRBD2 (5 bases). The ends were cut back, 4 bases at V and 6 bases at J, with 11 bases in the middle. CDR3 length: 12 amino acids. CDR1 SGHDT and CDR2 YYEEEE come from the germline V gene.

For this clone: One end of the junction fails to match germline, which may point to a read error. V is TRBV5-1 and J is TRBJ1-1; TRBD1 agrees at 10 bases. Germline V CDR1 and CDR2: SGHRS, YFSETQ. The CDR3 has 17 residues. The CDR3: CASSPRDRGPLNAEAFF. The CDR3 DNA reads TGCGCCAGCAGCCCGAGGGACAGGGGTCCTCTGAACGCTGAAGCTTTCTTT.

This chain uses TRBV10-3 with TRBJ1-1; D remains ambiguous. The length of the CDR3 is 15 residues. V lost 1 base and J lost 1, with 10 bases in between. Germline V gene data show CDR1 as ENHRY and CDR2 as SYGVKD. The CDR3 region has the DNA TGTGCCATCAGTGAGTGGGGAGGATCGAACACTGAAGCTTTCTTT. This encodes CAISEWGGSNTEAFF.

Only one count was recorded for this clone. The chain has TRBV11-2 and TRBJ2-7; possibly TRBD2 for D (6 bases). Germline loops: CDR1 SGHAT, CDR2 FQNNGV. V was pared by 8 bases and J by 4 bases, with 18 bases between. There are 14 residues in the CDR3. The CDR3 DNA reads TGTGCCAGCTCTAGTAAGCGGGCGGATTACGAGCAGTACTTC. Protein product: CASSSKRADYEQYF.

This clone was detected only a few times. The chain employs TRBV10-3 and TRBJ2-1, with D perhaps TRBD2 (6 bases). The CDR3 loop spans 14 amino acids. Germline CDR1 reads ENHRY; CDR2 reads SYGVKD. The ends were cut back, 7 bases at V and 5 bases at J, with 15 bases in the middle. In nucleotides, the CDR3 is TGTGCCATCAAGGCGGGAAGGGACCACAATGAGCAGTTCTTC. Amino acids: CAIKAGRDHNEQFF.

The chain uses TRBV7-2 and TRBJ1-2; 8 nucleotides match TRBD1. Germline loops: CDR1 SGHTA, CDR2 FQGNSA. The CDR3 runs 14 residues. After removal of 5 bases from V and 7 bases from J, the junction contained 9 bases not matched to a gene. CDR3 sequence (DNA): TGTGCCAGCAGCCCTAGCCAGGGGGCCGTTGGCTACACCTTC. Encoded protein: CASSPSQGAVGYTF.

The V gene is TRBV14, the J gene TRBJ2-7; TRBD2 aligns across 13 bases. The germline V gene encodes CDR1 SGHDN and CDR2 FVKESK. CDR3 length: 19 residues. V was clipped by 2 bases and J by 0 bases; unmatched bases: 10. The CDR3 DNA reads TGTGCCAGCAGCCAAAGAAGAACCCGGACTAGCGGGGGCTCCTACGAGCAGTACTTC. Its protein product is CASSQRRTRTSGGSYEQYF. The complete variable domain, with remaining parts taken from reference TRBV14 and TRBJ2-7, reads EAGVTQFPSHSVIEKGQTVTLRCDPISGHDNLYWYRRVMGKEIKFLLHFVKESKQDESGMPNNRFLAERTGGTYSTLKVQPAELEDSGVYFCASSQRRTRTSGGSYEQYFGPGTRLTVT.

The chain links TRBV13 to TRBJ1-1; tentatively, D is TRBD1 (5 bases). The CDR3 loop spans 16 amino acids. The germline V and J ends were trimmed by 5 bases and 1 base, with 17 bases remaining between them. Germline V gives CDR1 PRHDT, CDR2 FYEKMQ (reference sequence). The CDR3 region has the DNA TGTGCCAGCAGCCGTCGGGGGGGTGGGGGGAACACTGAAGCTTTCTTT. This sequence encodes CASSRRGGGGNTEAFF.

This clone was seen a few times. This chain joins TRBV10-1 and TRBJ1-1; 9 positions match TRBD1. The CDR3 covers 14 residues. The germline gives CDR1 WNHNN, CDR2 SYGVQD (reference sequence). V dropped 4 bases and J dropped 7; count of bases not matched to a gene: 7. In DNA form, the CDR3 reads TGCGCCAGCAGTGTCGCGAGACAGGGGGATGAAGCTTTCTTT. The encoded protein is CASSVARQGDEAFF.

The chain recombines TRBV20-1 with TRBJ1-3; D may be TRBD1 (6 bases). This CDR3 contains 11 residues. Germline CDR1 and CDR2: DFQATT and SNEGSKA (reference sequence). V dropped 5 bases and J dropped 8 bases, with 10 bases sitting between them. The CDR3 protein is CSALRGDTIYF. In DNA form, the CDR3 reads TGCAGTGCTCTCAGGGGTGACACCATATATTTT.

The CDR3 region has the DNA TGTGCCAGCAGCAAAACTTATCGGGACAGGTATACCGGGGAGCTGTTTTTT. As protein: CASSKTYRDRYTGELFF. The chain joins TRBV21-1 to TRBJ2-2; the D segment call TRBD1 is taken from the table without a DNA check. TRBV21-1 is assigned pseudogene status. The CDR3 length is 17 residues.

As to this clone: A junction boundary mismatches the germline segment, possibly from a read error. The chain employs TRBV30 and TRBJ2-1, with TRBD2 identical over 13 bases. CDR1 and CDR2 from the germline V gene are GTSNPN and SVGIG (reference sequence). CDR3 length: 15 residues. CDR3 DNA sequence: TGTGCCTGGAGACTAGCGGGAGGGTTAAGGGATGAGCAGCTCTTC. As protein: CAWRLAGGLRDEQLF.

The sample holds a few counts of this clone. The chain is built from TRBV19 and TRBJ1-2, with 9 bases identical to TRBD1. Unmatched junction bases numbered 10, after V lost 3 bases and J lost 8 bases. Germline V gene lookup returns CDR1 LNHDA and CDR2 SQIVND (reference sequence). This CDR3 has 15 residues. In nucleotides, the CDR3 is TGTGCCAGTAGTATCGGGGGACAGGGAGGCTGGGGCTACACCTTC. Protein sequence: CASSIGGQGGWGYTF.

This chain connects TRBV11-2 to TRBJ1-3, with TRBD1 as a possible D gene (6 bases). The germline gives CDR1 SGHAT, CDR2 FQNNGV. The V end was cut by 5 bases, the J end by 4 bases, with 15 bases between. The CDR3 spans 15 residues. The CDR3 sequence: CASSPHGGLGNTIYF. In nucleotides, the CDR3 is TGTGCCAGCAGCCCACACGGGGGGCTAGGAAACACCATATATTTT.

Written as DNA, the CDR3 is TGCGCCAGCAGCTCAAGATCGGGATCCACGGGGGAGCTGTTTTTT. This codes for CASSSRSGSTGELFF. This sequence joins TRBV5-1 and TRBJ2-2, with a weak D call TRBD2 (5 bases). Per germline, CDR1 SGHRS and CDR2 YFSETQ. V lost 3 bases, J lost 8 bases, and 17 bases lay in between. CDR3 length: 15 amino acids.

This clone was seen only once. The chain couples TRBV9 to TRBJ1-1, with 8 nucleotides matching TRBD1. The CDR3 is made up of 12 amino acids. V shed 4 bases and J 11 bases; nucleotides not matched to a gene: 7. Germline CDR1 and CDR2: SGDLS and YYNGEE. CDR3 protein: CASSTRTGNAFF. The CDR3 bases are TGTGCCAGCAGCACTCGGACAGGGAATGCTTTCTTT. Full variable domain (remainder filled in from reference TRBV9 and TRBJ1-1): DSGVTQTPKHLITATGQRVTLRCSPRSGDLSVYWYQQSLDQGLQFLIQYYNGEERAKGNILERFSAQQFPDLHSELNLSSLELGDSALYFCASSTRTGNAFFGQGTRLTVV.

The V gene is TRBV5-6, the J gene TRBJ2-7, with 7 bases lining up with TRBD1. Germline V gives CDR1 SGHDT, CDR2 YYEEEE. The V and J ends lost 4 bases and 2 bases, in that order; junction bases with no gene match: 6. The CDR3 extends over 14 amino acids. The CDR3 here is CASSTRQGTYEQYF. As DNA, the CDR3 is TGTGCCAGCAGCACCCGACAGGGAACCTACGAGCAGTACTTC.